This entry lists 16 T cell receptor beta chains sequenced from one sample in a study of T cell responses to AZD1222 COVID-19 vaccine. Sequencing used immunoSEQ multiplex PCR; TCRdb keeps in-frame clones, though not all of them. The sample has around 110,000 clones; roughly nine tenths are singletons. Sample: peripheral blood, taken on day 0 of AZD1222 vaccination. The receptors come from an adult in good health.

This chain connects TRBV24-1 to TRBJ2-1, with unresolved D. The germline V gene has CDR1 KGHDR and CDR2 SFDVKD. V dropped 6 bases and J dropped 8 bases, with 16 bases sitting between them. The CDR3 totals 14 residues. CDR3 in DNA: TGTGCCACCAGTAGTAGGGCGGAGTGGGATGAGCAGTTCTTC. Its protein product is CATSSRAEWDEQFF.

This clone appeared a single time. The chain uses TRBV15 and TRBJ2-1; D is unresolved. V was pared by 0 bases and J by 0 bases, with 6 bases between. This CDR3 is 15 amino acids long. The germline V gene has CDR1 LNHNV and CDR2 YYDKDF (reference sequence). The CDR3 sequence is CATSREDSSYNEQFF. The CDR3 DNA reads TGTGCCACCAGCAGAGAAGACTCCTCCTACAATGAGCAGTTCTTC. The variable domain in full, completed from reference TRBV15 and TRBJ2-1, reads DAMVIQNPRYQVTQFGKPVTLSCSQTLNHNVMYWYQQKSSQAPKLLFHYYDKDFNNEADTPDNFQSRRPNTSFCFLDIRSPGLGDTAMYLCATSREDSSYNEQFFGPGTRLTVL.

The gene calls are TRBV11-3 and TRBJ2-1; TRBD2 aligns across 11 bases. Losses at the gene ends were 1 base for V and 9 bases for J; bases not matched to a gene: 8. CDR1 is SGHNT and CDR2 is YENEEA in the germline V gene. The CDR3 contains 16 residues. CDR3 in amino acids: CASSLVAGGGQAEQFF. The CDR3 bases are TGTGCCAGCAGCTTAGTAGCGGGAGGGGGTCAGGCTGAGCAGTTCTTC.

The rearrangement joins TRBV24-1 to TRBJ2-1, with D perhaps assigned TRBD1 or TRBD2 (6 bases each). V was pared by 3 bases and J by 5 bases, with 19 bases between. The germline gives CDR1 KGHDR, CDR2 SFDVKD. The CDR3 loop spans 17 amino acids. CDR3 bases: TGTGCCACCAGTGATAGGGGGACTCCTACACTTCACAATGAGCAGTTCTTC. Protein: CATSDRGTPTLHNEQFF.

The table lists this clone with a few counts. This chain uses TRBV12-3 or TRBV12-4 with TRBJ2-1, with a tentative D call TRBD1 (6 bases). Trimming pared 7 bases from V and 8 bases from J, leaving 12 bases between. The CDR3 is made up of 12 amino acids. CDR3: CASTMDSHEQFF. The CDR3 DNA follows: TGTGCCAGCACCATGGACAGCCATGAGCAGTTCTTC.

The rearrangement uses TRBV7-2 and TRBJ2-3, with 11 positions matching TRBD2. Germline V lookup: CDR1 SGHTA, CDR2 FQGNSA. The CDR3 contains 17 residues. Unmatched junction bases numbered 5, after V lost 1 base and J lost 2 bases. CDR3 in DNA: TGTGCCAGCAGCTTAGGAGGGACTAGCGGTACCACAGATACGCAGTATTTT. Protein: CASSLGGTSGTTDTQYF.

The V gene is TRBV19, the J gene TRBJ1-2; D remains unclear. The germline V gene encodes CDR1 LNHDA and CDR2 SQIVND (reference sequence). V was pared by 0 bases and J by 7 bases, with 15 bases between. The CDR3 totals 15 residues. The CDR3 sequence: CASSIEGRNIGGYTF. CDR3 in DNA: TGTGCCAGTAGTATAGAGGGCAGGAATATAGGTGGCTACACCTTC.

This rearrangement joins TRBV25-1 to TRBJ1-3; tentative D call: TRBD1 (5 bases). The germline V gene encodes CDR1 MGHDK and CDR2 SYGVNS. V was trimmed by 9 bases and J by 0 bases, leaving 12 bases between them. This CDR3 is 14 amino acids long. This chain's CDR3 is CASEGQLSGNTIYF. CDR3 DNA sequence: TGTGCCAGTGAGGGGCAGCTCTCTGGAAACACCATATATTTT.

This chain uses TRBV28 with TRBJ1-4, with a weak D call TRBD1 (6 bases). Per germline, CDR1 MDHEN and CDR2 SYDVKM. The CDR3 sequence is 13 residues long. V shed 7 bases and J shed 8 bases, with 14 bases lying between them. Written as DNA, the CDR3 is TGTGCCAGCAACCCGACAGGAAACGAAAAACTGTTTTTT. It codes for CASNPTGNEKLFF.

The V and J genes are TRBV7-3 and TRBJ2-3; TRBD2 matches 7 bases. This CDR3 has 15 residues. Trimming at V came to 0 bases and at J to 3 bases, leaving 3 bases not matched to a gene. Germline loops: CDR1 SGHTA, CDR2 FQGTGA. The CDR3 region is CASSLTGGNTDTQYF. The CDR3 DNA reads TGTGCCAGCAGCTTAACGGGGGGGAATACAGATACGCAGTATTTT. The whole variable domain, remainder taken from reference TRBV7-3 and TRBJ2-3, is GAGVSQTPSNKVTEKGKYVELRCDPISGHTALYWYRQSLGQGPEFLIYFQGTGAADDSGLPNDRFFAVRPEGSVSTLKIQRTERGDSAVYLCASSLTGGNTDTQYFGPGTRLTVL.

The V gene is TRBV11-3, the J gene TRBJ1-1, with D maybe TRBD1 (5 bases). With 6 bases removed from V and 1 base from J, the gap between germline ends came to 9 bases. Per the germline V gene, CDR1 is SGHNT and CDR2 is YENEEA. The CDR3 has 13 residues. The CDR3 nucleotides read TGTGCCAGCAGTTACGGGACGAACACTGAAGCTTTCTTT. The encoded protein is CASSYGTNTEAFF.

CDR3 amino acids: CASSPMGTAEQYV. CDR3 DNA sequence: TGTGCCAGCTCGCCCATGGGGACGGCCGAGCAGTACGTC. This chain joins TRBV18 and TRBJ2-7; perhaps D is TRBD1 or TRBD2 (5 bases each). The CDR3 runs to 13 residues. V was pared by 6 bases and J by 6 bases, with 15 bases between. CDR1 is KGHSH and CDR2 is LQKENI in the germline V gene.

This clone was recorded once. The same CDR3 can be traced to other DNA sequences in this sample. This chain connects TRBV5-4 to TRBJ2-7; unclear D gene. The V end was cut by 7 bases, the J end by 6 bases, with 20 bases between. Germline CDR1 and CDR2: SGHNT and YYREEE (reference sequence). The CDR3 contains 14 residues. CDR3 bases: TGTGCCAGCCTGCCGTGGCATGGGAAATCCGAGCAGTACGTC. This translates into CASLPWHGKSEQYV.

This sequence joins TRBV6-6 and TRBJ1-1, with D perhaps TRBD1 (5 bases). V lost 7 bases, J lost 5 bases, and 14 bases lay in between. This CDR3 comprises 13 residues. Germline-derived CDR1 and CDR2 are MNHNY and SVGAGI (reference sequence). This CDR3 reads CASIPGSETEAFF. The CDR3 DNA reads TGTGCCAGCATTCCAGGGTCGGAGACTGAAGCTTTCTTT.

V is TRBV7-3 and J is TRBJ2-1, with D hard to call. CDR3 length: 12 residues. Looked up from germline, CDR1 is SGHTA and CDR2 is FQGTGA. V was clipped by 3 bases and J by 5 bases, with 5 bases between them. CDR3 region: CASSFGNNEQFF. The CDR3 coding sequence is TGTGCCAGCAGCTTTGGGAACAATGAGCAGTTCTTC.

J is TRBJ1-6 and V is TRBV13; 8 nucleotides align to TRBD1. V dropped 5 bases and J dropped 6; count of bases not matched to a gene: 6. The V gene's germline CDR1 is PRHDT and CDR2 FYEKMQ (reference sequence). CDR3 length: 15 amino acids. CDR3 loop: CASSRGQGINSPLHF. For the CDR3, the DNA is TGTGCCAGCAGCCGAGGACAGGGCATTAATTCACCCCTCCACTTT.